This T cell receptor (beta chain) was captured in a study of blood T cell repertoires in COVID-19. Study context: The United States, Italy and Spain supplied acute and convalescent COVID-19 samples.

V dropped 7 bases and J dropped 11; count of bases not matched to a gene: 8. CDR1 and CDR2 from the germline V gene are SQVTM and ANQGSEA. The CDR3 is made up of 11 amino acids. This clone was observed a few times. Clones were sequenced by immunoSEQ multiplex PCR, and TCRdb holds only the in-frame ones, with some missing. The table includes around 190,000 clones, 75% to 90% detected once. Individuals aged roughly 18 to 95 years were recruited from about two dozen US areas. This TCR derives from a man aged 35 to 55 who had recovered from COVID-19. Sequencing input: PBMCs or T cells enriched from blood (not recorded which). V gene TRBV29-1 combines with J gene TRBJ2-1; 7 nucleotides agree with TRBD1. The CDR3 sequence: CSAGDSPKQFF. Written as DNA, the CDR3 is TGCAGCGCAGGGGACAGCCCAAAGCAGTTCTTC.